This T cell receptor (beta chain) was observed in a study of blood T cell repertoires in COVID-19. At the level of the study: T cells, B-cell-depleted T cells, or PBMCs supplied cDNA or gDNA.

Sequenced by immunoSEQ multiplex PCR; TCRdb stores in-frame clones only, minus some. The sample yields 150,000 to 200,000 clones, 70% to 90% seen once. Germline V gene lookup returns CDR1 SGHDT and CDR2 YYEEEE. Losses at the gene ends were 2 bases for V and 6 bases for J; bases not matched to a gene: 6. This CDR3 comprises 15 residues. This receptor was identified in a man in his sixties with COVID-19, enrolled during active disease. The sample was peripheral blood. The chain carries TRBV5-6 and TRBJ1-5; 9 bases match TRBD1. CDR3 nucleotides: TGTGCCAGCAGCTTATACAGGGGGCGAGGTCAGCCCCAGCATTTT. Translated: CASSLYRGRGQPQHF.